These 32 T cell receptor beta chains were all obtained from the same sample, sequenced in a study of cytomegalovirus exposure and HLA in healthy donors. The PCR made use of 60 Vbeta and 13 Jbeta primers. Repertoires were generated with immunoSEQ multiplex PCR, while TCRdb's copy carries only in-frame clones and drops some. The repertoire holds about 180,000 clones, with about 86% as singletons. The sample comprised PBMCs. The receptor set was obtained from a woman aged 30 to 39 in good health and CMV-seronegative.

The chain recombines TRBV5-4 with TRBJ1-1; weak D call: TRBD1 (6 bases). Germline CDR1 SGHNT, CDR2 YYREEE (reference sequence). CDR3 size: 12 residues. The germline V and J ends were trimmed by 4 bases and 10 bases, with 14 bases remaining between them. The CDR3 reads CASSTYRAPAFF. Written as DNA, the CDR3 is TGTGCCAGCAGCACGTACAGGGCTCCAGCTTTCTTT.

This clone was counted between two and nine times. The V call is TRBV21-1, the J call TRBJ2-7; no DNA check was done on the table's D call, TRBD1. TRBV21-1 is shown as a pseudogene. This CDR3 comprises 15 residues. The CDR3 bases are TGTGCCAGCAGCAGGCGGGACAGGCCCACCTACGAGCAGTACTTC. It translates to CASSRRDRPTYEQYF.

This sequence joins TRBV28 and TRBJ1-5; TRBD1 is a possible D gene (6 bases). Trimming stripped 2 bases from V and 5 bases from J, with 19 bases between. The CDR3 contains 17 residues. Germline V lookup: CDR1 MDHEN, CDR2 SYDVKM. The CDR3 DNA reads as TGTGCCAGCAGTTTAGTACTCCACACAGGGACGGATCAGCCCCAGCATTTT. Residues: CASSLVLHTGTDQPQHF.

This clone appeared a few times. The chain is built from TRBV7-2 and TRBJ1-1; D is undetermined. From germline, CDR1 is SGHTA and CDR2 FQGNSA. This CDR3 region has 14 residues. With 7 bases removed from V and 4 bases from J, the gap between germline ends came to 16 bases. The CDR3 loop is CASMIALYRTEAFF. DNA for the CDR3: TGTGCCAGCATGATAGCGTTATATCGCACTGAAGCTTTCTTT.

The CDR3 spells CASSQAAGREQYF. The CDR3 DNA is TGCGCCAGCAGCCAAGCTGCAGGGCGCGAGCAGTACTTC. The V call is TRBV4-3, the J call TRBJ2-7, with a possible D match to TRBD1 (5 bases). Germline CDR1 LGHNA, CDR2 YSLEER. V was pared by 1 base and J by 6 bases, with 10 bases between. The CDR3 has 13 residues.

This chain uses TRBV11-3 with TRBJ2-5; D remains ambiguous. CDR3 size: 15 residues. Germline loops: CDR1 SGHNT, CDR2 YENEEA. The ends were cut back, 1 base at V and 1 base at J, with 10 bases in the middle. CDR3 in amino acids: CASSLGQGGQETQYF. DNA for the CDR3: TGTGCCAGCAGCTTAGGGCAAGGCGGCCAAGAGACCCAGTACTTC.

The V gene is TRBV2, the J gene TRBJ2-2; 7 bases agree with TRBD1. Per germline, CDR1 SNHLY and CDR2 FYNNEI. The CDR3 sequence is 14 residues long. J gave up 1 base and V 7 bases, and 3 bases lay outside the gene matches. The CDR3 DNA sequence: TGTGCCAGCATTCGGACAGGGAACACCGGGGAGCTGTTTTTT. The encoded protein is CASIRTGNTGELFF.

This clone has only one observation. The sample contains more than one DNA sequence encoding this CDR3. This chain joins TRBV19 and TRBJ1-1; D unresolved. CDR3 size: 13 residues. In germline, CDR1 is LNHDA, CDR2 SQIVND (reference sequence). V was trimmed by 3 bases and J by 0 bases, leaving 5 bases between them. The CDR3 reads CASSISVNTEAFF. DNA of the CDR3: TGTGCCAGTAGTATTTCAGTGAACACTGAAGCTTTCTTT.

The CDR3 nucleotides read TGTGCCAGCTCCCGAGGGGGCGAGCAGTACTTC. The encoded protein is CASSRGGEQYF. The chain uses TRBV2 and TRBJ2-7, with D tentatively TRBD1 (6 bases). The CDR3 is 11 residues long. Trimming shortened V by 8 bases and J by 6 bases, and 11 bases separated the two germline ends. Germline loops: CDR1 SNHLY, CDR2 FYNNEI. Using reference TRBV2 and TRBJ2-7 for the parts outside the CDR3, the full variable domain is EPEVTQTPSHQVTQMGQEVILRCVPISNHLYFYWYRQILGQKVEFLVSFYNNEISEKSEIFDDQFSVERPDGSNFTLKIRSTKLEDSAMYFCASSRGGEQYFGPGTRLTVT.

V and J are TRBV4-3 and TRBJ2-7; D is perhaps TRBD1 (5 bases). V was clipped by 0 bases and J by 3 bases, with 18 bases between them. The germline gives CDR1 LGHNA, CDR2 YSLEER. The CDR3 loop spans 17 amino acids. DNA of the CDR3: TGCGCCAGCAGCCAAGATAGTGGCGGTATAGGGGACTACGAGCAGTACTTC. It specifies CASSQDSGGIGDYEQYF.

This clone turned up a few times. The rearrangement uses TRBV7-9 and TRBJ2-5; TRBD2 is a possible D gene (6 bases). The CDR3 runs to 14 residues. Germline CDR1 SEHNR, CDR2 FQNEAQ (reference sequence). The ends were cut back, 6 bases at V and 11 bases at J, with 22 bases in the middle. The CDR3 DNA follows: TGTGCCAGCAGGAATAGCGGCTCCGCGGTGGAGCAGTACTTC. Its protein is CASRNSGSAVEQYF.

The V call is TRBV19, the J call TRBJ1-4; D perhaps matches TRBD1 (5 bases). Trimming pared 5 bases from V and 2 bases from J, leaving 15 bases between. Looked up from germline, CDR1 is LNHDA and CDR2 is SQIVND (reference sequence). The CDR3 covers 16 residues. The CDR3 region is CASSSSRVGTNEKLFF. CDR3 nucleotide sequence: TGTGCCAGTAGTTCGAGCAGGGTTGGGACTAATGAAAAACTGTTTTTT.

The chain couples TRBV7-9 to TRBJ1-4; a weak D match, TRBD1 (6 bases). Per germline, CDR1 SEHNR and CDR2 FQNEAQ (reference sequence). Deletions cut 5 bases from V and 4 bases from J, with 14 bases between. This CDR3 is 15 amino acids long. The CDR3 DNA reads as TGTGCCAGCAGCACAGGGAAGACGGATAATGAAAAACTGTTTTTT. Its protein is CASSTGKTDNEKLFF.

This clone was seen ten or more times. V gene TRBV6-1 combines with J gene TRBJ2-3; 12 positions match TRBD2. J was trimmed by 4 bases and V by 5 bases; bases with no gene match: 4. This CDR3 is 15 amino acids long. Germline CDR1 reads MNHNS; CDR2 reads SASEGT. CDR3 sequence (DNA): TGTGCCAGCAGTACAACTAGCGGGGGGCCAGATACGCAGTATTTT. Encoded protein: CASSTTSGGPDTQYF.

A single count supports this clone. The rearrangement joins TRBV28 to TRBJ1-4; 10 nucleotides line up with TRBD1. Germline CDR1 reads MDHEN; CDR2 reads SYDVKM. There are 18 residues in the CDR3. With V trimmed by 7 bases and J by 6 bases, 17 bases remained unmatched. CDR3 amino acids: CASTHRGDRGSWDEKLFF. The DNA of the CDR3 is TGTGCCAGCACCCACAGGGGGGACAGGGGTTCGTGGGATGAAAAACTGTTTTTT. The full variable domain, with the rest looked up from reference TRBV28 and TRBJ1-4, is DVKVTQSSRYLVKRTGEKVFLECVQDMDHENMFWYRQDPGLGLRLIYFSYDVKMKEKGDIPEGYSVSREKKERFSLILESASTNQTSMYLCASTHRGDRGSWDEKLFFGSGTQLSVL.

This rearrangement joins TRBV19 to TRBJ2-7; 7 positions agree with TRBD1. V lost 2 bases to trimming and J lost 0 bases; unmatched junction nucleotides: 16. Germline CDR1 reads LNHDA; CDR2 reads SQIVND (reference sequence). This CDR3 contains 19 residues. CDR3 nucleotide sequence: TGTGCCAGTAGTATATGGACAGGTAGCCTGGCCACATACTCCTACGAGCAGTACTTC. Amino acids: CASSIWTGSLATYSYEQYF.

This rearrangement joins TRBV18 to TRBJ2-5; possible D gene TRBD1, 5 bases. The CDR3 spans 14 residues. CDR1 is KGHSH, CDR2 LQKENI, per germline. Trimming took off 0 bases at V and 2 bases at J, with 7 bases between the two ends. The CDR3 loop is CASSPPTVQETQYF. Written as DNA, the CDR3 is TGTGCCAGCTCACCACCGACAGTTCAAGAGACCCAGTACTTC.

V is TRBV11-2 and J is TRBJ2-5, with 13 bases matching TRBD2. The CDR3 runs to 14 residues. Germline CDR1 reads SGHAT; CDR2 reads FQNNGV. After removal of 7 bases from V and 12 bases from J, the junction contained 11 bases not matched to a gene. Here the CDR3 reads CASTSEVTSGRKYF. The CDR3 DNA follows: TGTGCCAGCACCTCGGAAGTGACTAGCGGGAGGAAGTACTTC. Using reference TRBV11-2 and TRBJ2-5 for the parts outside the CDR3, the full variable domain is EAGVAQSPRYKIIEKRQSVAFWCNPISGHATLYWYQQILGQGPKLLIQFQNNGVVDDSQLPKDRFSAERLKGVDSTLKIQPAKLEDSAVYLCASTSEVTSGRKYFGPGTRLLVL.

The rearrangement uses TRBV7-2 and TRBJ1-5; D might be TRBD1 (5 bases). Trimming left V 0 bases short and J 1 base short, with 7 bases between. The CDR3 runs 15 residues. Germline V gene data show CDR1 as SGHTA and CDR2 as FQGNSA. CDR3 in amino acids: CASSLAPGSNQPQHF. Here the CDR3 DNA reads TGTGCCAGCAGCTTAGCTCCAGGGAGCAATCAGCCCCAGCATTTT. Variable domain in full (rest from reference TRBV7-2 and TRBJ1-5): GAGVSQSPSNKVTEKGKDVELRCDPISGHTALYWYRQSLGQGLEFLIYFQGNSAPDKSGLPSDRFSAERTGGSVSTLTIQRTQQEDSAVYLCASSLAPGSNQPQHFGDGTRLSIL.

The gene calls are TRBV5-6 and TRBJ1-2, with D maybe TRBD1 (5 bases). V was cut by 3 bases and J by 2 bases, with 11 bases left in between. Germline CDR1 reads SGHDT; CDR2 reads YYEEEE. CDR3 length: 14 residues. This CDR3 reads CASSSDTINYGYTF. The CDR3 DNA reads TGTGCCAGCAGCTCGGACACGATAAACTATGGCTACACCTTC.

The chain uses TRBV10-2 and TRBJ1-3; unclear D gene. Germline CDR1 reads WSHSY; CDR2 reads SAAADI. This CDR3 comprises 15 residues. The V end was cut by 8 bases, the J end by 4 bases, with 18 bases between. The CDR3 protein is CASSDGQAQGNTIYF. The DNA for the CDR3 is TGCGCCAGCTCCGATGGGCAGGCTCAAGGAAACACCATATATTTT.

The J gene is TRBJ1-1, the V gene TRBV5-1; 8 positions match TRBD1. The junction had 4 bases not matched to a gene; V was cut back by 1 base and J by 2 bases. CDR3 size: 15 residues. Germline assignment: CDR1 SGHRS and CDR2 YFSETQ. The CDR3 reads CASSLLGQGNTEAFF. DNA for the CDR3: TGCGCCAGCAGCTTGTTAGGACAGGGAAACACTGAAGCTTTCTTT.

The chain is built from TRBV21-1 and TRBJ2-1; TRBD1 is the table's D call, not checked against the DNA. TRBV21-1 is flagged as a pseudogene. This CDR3 has 17 residues. CDR3 loop: CASSKGQGSSGANEQFF. CDR3 nucleotide sequence: TGTGCCAGCAGCAAAGGTCAGGGGTCTTCGGGTGCCAATGAGCAGTTCTTC.

CDR3 sequence reads: CASPRGAQETQYF. The CDR3 DNA reads TGTGCCAGTCCGCGGGGGGCCCAAGAGACCCAGTACTTC. The J gene is TRBJ2-5, the V gene TRBV19; TRBD2 matches at 8 bases. The junction had 3 bases not matched to a gene; V was cut back by 8 bases and J by 1 base. The length of the CDR3 is 13 residues. Germline lookup yields CDR1 LNHDA and CDR2 SQIVND (reference sequence).

The V and J genes are TRBV28 and TRBJ1-5; D call uncertain. The CDR3 covers 16 residues. Germline V lookup: CDR1 MDHEN, CDR2 SYDVKM. Trimming left V 6 bases short and J 0 bases short, with 15 bases between. CDR3 sequence (DNA): TGTGCCAGCAGCCCCCCGAGGGAGAATAGCAATCAGCCCCAGCATTTT. Amino acid sequence: CASSPPRENSNQPQHF.

The chain carries TRBV6-5 and TRBJ1-2, with D tentatively TRBD1 (6 bases). From germline, CDR1 is MNHEY and CDR2 SVGAGI. This CDR3 is built from 14 residues. Between the trimmed V and J ends, which lost 5 bases and 0 bases, there was a span of 10 bases. CDR3 DNA sequence: TGTGCCAGCAGTCCCCACAGGGCTAACTATGGCTACACCTTC. Translation: CASSPHRANYGYTF.

This clone was counted once. The junction does not match germline at one end; this may be a read error. The CDR3: CASSVVLMAKNSQYF. CDR3 coding DNA: TGTGCCAGCAGCGTAGTACTCATGGCCAAAAACAGTCAGTACTTC. This chain joins TRBV9 and TRBJ2-4, with unresolved D. The CDR3 runs to 15 residues. Germline V gene sequence: CDR1 SGDLS, CDR2 YYNGEE.

The rearrangement joins TRBV18 to TRBJ2-2, with D possibly being TRBD1 (5 bases). Per the germline V gene, CDR1 is KGHSH and CDR2 is LQKENI. The CDR3 sequence is 16 residues long. V lost 0 bases, J lost 1 base, and 9 bases lay in between. The CDR3 sequence is CASSPPVQGNTGELFF. CDR3 nucleotide sequence: TGTGCCAGCTCACCACCAGTTCAGGGGAACACCGGGGAGCTGTTTTTT.

This chain links TRBV5-6 with TRBJ2-2; D may be TRBD2 (5 bases). The V and J ends lost 0 bases and 13 bases respectively, with 13 bases between them. This CDR3 contains 13 residues. CDR1 SGHDT and CDR2 YYEEEE come from the germline V gene. The CDR3 DNA reads as TGTGCCAGCAGCTTGGATATCCGGGGATGGCTGTTTTTT. Protein: CASSLDIRGWLFF.

J is TRBJ2-1 and V is TRBV27; 12 positions agree with TRBD2. Losses at the gene ends were 6 bases for V and 6 bases for J; bases not matched to a gene: 6. Germline V gene lookup returns CDR1 MNHEY and CDR2 SMNVEV (reference sequence). CDR3 length: 15 residues. CDR3 sequence: CASRPSGRGGNEQFF. CDR3 bases: TGTGCCAGCAGACCTAGCGGGAGGGGGGGCAATGAGCAGTTCTTC.

Comment on this clone: The junction and the germline gene differ at one end; a read error may be behind it. CDR3 coding DNA: TGTGCCAGCAGCGTATTTGATGAGGATTCTGGGGCCAACGGCCTGACTTTC. It specifies CASSVFDEDSGANGLTF. This chain joins TRBV7-2 and TRBJ2-6; D possibly corresponds to TRBD1 (5 bases). Germline V gene data show CDR1 as SGHTA and CDR2 as FQGNSA. The CDR3 is made up of 17 amino acids.

The J gene is TRBJ2-5, the V gene TRBV5-6, with D possibly TRBD1 on 6 matching bases. Germline CDR1 and CDR2: SGHDT and YYEEEE. V shed 0 bases and J shed 1 base, with 10 bases lying between them. This CDR3 has 15 amino acids. The CDR3 DNA reads TGTGCCAGCAGCTTGGTGACAGGTGTCCAAGAGACCCAGTACTTC. Its translation: CASSLVTGVQETQYF.